This T cell receptor (beta chain) appears in the sequencing data of a study of T cells in women clearing cervical HPV infection. For the study at large: No precancer developed; the control's incident HPV16 infection cleared within 12 months. Blood came at first lesion visit for cases, post-clearance for controls. Study-wide results and caveats: TRBV6-7 relative abundance averaged about 0.11% in cases and 0.15% to 0.2% in controls.

The V gene's germline CDR1 is MDHEN and CDR2 SYDVKM. Trimming stripped 6 bases from V and 6 bases from J, with 12 bases between. The CDR3 runs to 14 residues. Of note for this clone: Its antigen is currently unknown. With the read ending 3 residues before the CDR3 end, the germline J gene is used to fill in that end.

Genomic DNA, averaging around 1,200 ng per sample, yielded TCR beta CDR3 via immunoSEQ. The protocol was immunoSEQ multiplex PCR, while the TCRdb copy is restricted to in-frame clones and leaves out a portion. This sample's table has about 40,000 clones. The V and J genes are TRBV28 and TRBJ1-6; tentative D call: TRBD1 (6 bases). The sequence was collected from a woman between 18 and 69 years old with a cervical HPV16 infection that either progressed to CIN3+ or cleared (not recorded which). Sequenced material: blood buffy coat. The DNA read from the CDR3 is TGTGCCAGCAGGCCCGGGACAAGTAATTCACCC. Residues: CASRPGTSNSP. The full CDR3 protein is CASRPGTSNSPLHF.